This TCR beta chain was observed in a study of cytomegalovirus exposure and HLA in healthy donors. About this clone itself: Its target is unknown.

PCR was performed using 60 Vbeta and 13 Jbeta primers. Some clones are missing from TCRdb's copy, which holds only in-frame ones; the method was immunoSEQ multiplex PCR. The sample includes about 98,000 clones, about 81% of them seen just once. Study-level points and caveats: A few CMV-associated chains were confirmed in vitro to be specific for CMV antigens. The study flagged some 180 TCR beta chains as cytomegalovirus-associated.

Sequences were obtained from PBMCs. The TCR sequence derives from a man aged 35 to 55 in good health and CMV-seronegative.

The CDR3 DNA reads TGTGCCAGTAGTAACCGACAGGACGGGGCCGGGGAGCTGTTTTTT. Translated, it gives CASSNRQDGAGELFF. J is TRBJ2-2 and V is TRBV19; tentatively, D is TRBD1 (6 bases). The germline V gene has CDR1 LNHDA and CDR2 SQIVND (reference sequence). This CDR3 is built from 15 residues. V was clipped by 4 bases and J by 6 bases, with 15 bases between them.